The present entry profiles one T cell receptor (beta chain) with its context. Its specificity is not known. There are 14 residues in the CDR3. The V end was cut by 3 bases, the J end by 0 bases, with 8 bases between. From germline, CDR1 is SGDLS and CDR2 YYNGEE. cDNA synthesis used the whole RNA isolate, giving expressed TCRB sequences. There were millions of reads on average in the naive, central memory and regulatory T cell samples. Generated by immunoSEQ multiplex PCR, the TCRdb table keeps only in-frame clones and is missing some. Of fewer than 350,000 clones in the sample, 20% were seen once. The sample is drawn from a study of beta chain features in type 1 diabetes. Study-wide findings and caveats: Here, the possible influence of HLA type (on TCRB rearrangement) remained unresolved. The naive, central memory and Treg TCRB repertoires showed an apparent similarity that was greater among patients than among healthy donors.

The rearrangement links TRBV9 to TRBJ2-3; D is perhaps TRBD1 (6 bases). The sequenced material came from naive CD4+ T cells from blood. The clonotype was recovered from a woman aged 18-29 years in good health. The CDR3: CASSGGLSTDTQYF. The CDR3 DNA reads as TGTGCCAGCAGCGGGGGGCTGAGCACAGATACGCAGTATTTT.